This T cell receptor (beta chain) was obtained from a study of cytomegalovirus exposure and HLA in healthy donors. Notes on the study in general: By a later analysis, the bulk of CMV-associated TCR beta chains appeared HLA-restricted. Prediction of most subjects' HLA-A and HLA-B alleles by TCR beta sequences was reportedly accurate. Reportedly, fewer N-insertions than the roughly 700-donor mean appeared in an Asian-associated ancestry cluster in a later analysis.

Healthy bone marrow donors made up the cohort. The CDR3 sequence is 18 residues long. From germline, CDR1 is SGHVS and CDR2 FQNEAQ. Trimming shortened V by 3 bases and J by 6 bases, and 26 bases separated the two germline ends. This clone was observed a few times. The antigen is undetermined. It was with 60 Vbeta and 13 Jbeta primers that the PCR ran. Method: immunoSEQ multiplex PCR; TCRdb's copy keeps in-frame clones and lacks some. The sample has more than 95,000 clones, roughly a tenth seen once. This TCR was sampled from a man aged 40-49 years in good health and CMV-seropositive. Input material: PBMCs. This chain connects TRBV7-8 to TRBJ1-2; D is unresolved. Here the CDR3 reads CASSLLTGGVGRADGYTF. In DNA form, the CDR3 reads TGTGCCAGCAGCTTGTTAACCGGAGGCGTGGGTAGGGCGGATGGCTACACCTTC.